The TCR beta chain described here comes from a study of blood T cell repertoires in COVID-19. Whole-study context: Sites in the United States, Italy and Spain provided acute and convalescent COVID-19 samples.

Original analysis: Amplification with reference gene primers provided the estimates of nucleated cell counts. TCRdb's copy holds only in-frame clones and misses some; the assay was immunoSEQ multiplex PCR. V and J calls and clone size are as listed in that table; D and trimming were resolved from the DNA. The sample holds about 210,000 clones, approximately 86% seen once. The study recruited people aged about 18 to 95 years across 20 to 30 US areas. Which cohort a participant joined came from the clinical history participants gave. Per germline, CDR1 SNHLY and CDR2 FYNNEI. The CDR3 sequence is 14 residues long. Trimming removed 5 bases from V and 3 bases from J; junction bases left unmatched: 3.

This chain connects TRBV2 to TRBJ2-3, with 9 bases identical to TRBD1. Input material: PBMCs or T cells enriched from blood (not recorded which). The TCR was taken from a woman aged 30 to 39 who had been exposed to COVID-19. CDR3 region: CASSYRGQTDTQYF. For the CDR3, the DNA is TGTGCCAGCAGTTACAGGGGGCAGACAGATACGCAGTATTTT.